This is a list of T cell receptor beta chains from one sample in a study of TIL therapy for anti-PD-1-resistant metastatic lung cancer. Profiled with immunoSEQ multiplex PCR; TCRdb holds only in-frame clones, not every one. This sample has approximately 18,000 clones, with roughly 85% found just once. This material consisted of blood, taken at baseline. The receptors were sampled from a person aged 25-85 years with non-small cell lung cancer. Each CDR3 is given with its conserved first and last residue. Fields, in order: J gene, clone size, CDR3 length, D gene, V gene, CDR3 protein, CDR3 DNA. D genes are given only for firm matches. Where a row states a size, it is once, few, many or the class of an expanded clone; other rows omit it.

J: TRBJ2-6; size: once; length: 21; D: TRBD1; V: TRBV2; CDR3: CASSESRDRLISLSGANVLTF; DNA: TGTGCCAGCAGTGAATCCCGGGACAGGCTCATATCTCTAAGTGGGGCCAACGTCCTGACTTTC
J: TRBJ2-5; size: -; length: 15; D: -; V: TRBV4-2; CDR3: CASSRASTGGETQYF; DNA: TGTGCCAGCAGCCGAGCCTCGACAGGCGGGGAGACCCAGTACTTC
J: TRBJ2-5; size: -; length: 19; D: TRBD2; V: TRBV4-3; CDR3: CASSQDEGQTSGGRKTQYF; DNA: TGCGCCAGCAGCCAAGATGAAGGACAAACTAGCGGGGGGCGGAAGACCCAGTACTTC
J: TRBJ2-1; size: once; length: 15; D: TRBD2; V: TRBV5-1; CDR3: CASSLTSGKVDEQFF; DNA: TGCGCCAGCAGCCTAACTAGCGGGAAGGTGGATGAGCAGTTCTTC
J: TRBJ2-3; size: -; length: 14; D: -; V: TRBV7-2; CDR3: CASSLTSWPDTQYF; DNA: TGTGCCAGCAGCTTAACTAGTTGGCCGGATACGCAGTATTTT
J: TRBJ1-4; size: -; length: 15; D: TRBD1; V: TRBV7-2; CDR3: CASSPGQGAREKLFF; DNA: TGTGCCAGCAGCCCAGGACAGGGGGCGAGGGAAAAACTGTTTTTT
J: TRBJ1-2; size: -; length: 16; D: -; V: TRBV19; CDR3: CASSIGQATPRYGYTF; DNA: TGTGCCAGTAGTATAGGACAGGCTACTCCCCGATATGGCTACACCTTC
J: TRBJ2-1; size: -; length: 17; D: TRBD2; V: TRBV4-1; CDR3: CASSQPLAESSYNEQFF; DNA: TGCGCCAGCAGCCAACCTCTAGCGGAGAGCTCCTACAATGAGCAGTTCTTC
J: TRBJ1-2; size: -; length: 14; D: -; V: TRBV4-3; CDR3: CASSQGLGGSGYTF; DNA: TGCGCCAGCAGCCAAGGTCTGGGTGGCAGCGGCTACACCTTC
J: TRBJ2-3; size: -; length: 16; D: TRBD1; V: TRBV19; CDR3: CASSPESGQGTDTQYF; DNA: TGTGCCAGTAGTCCCGAGTCGGGACAGGGGACAGATACGCAGTATTTT
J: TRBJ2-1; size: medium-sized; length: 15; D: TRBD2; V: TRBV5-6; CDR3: CASSLGSGGYNEQFF; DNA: TGTGCCAGCAGCTTGGGAAGCGGGGGGTACAATGAGCAGTTCTTC
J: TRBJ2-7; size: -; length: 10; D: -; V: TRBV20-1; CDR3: CSARGAEQYF; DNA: TGCAGTGCTAGAGGGGCCGAGCAGTACTTC
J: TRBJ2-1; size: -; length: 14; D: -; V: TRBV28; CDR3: CASTGAGVTNEQFF; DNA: TGTGCCAGCACGGGGGCAGGGGTTACAAATGAGCAGTTCTTC
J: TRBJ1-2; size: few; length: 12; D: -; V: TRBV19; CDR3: CASSIRSLGYTF; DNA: TGTGCCAGTAGTATACGGTCCCTAGGCTACACCTTC
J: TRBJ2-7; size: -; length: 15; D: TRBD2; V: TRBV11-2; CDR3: CASSLQAGASYEQYF; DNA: TGTGCCAGCAGCTTACAAGCGGGGGCCTCCTACGAGCAGTACTTC
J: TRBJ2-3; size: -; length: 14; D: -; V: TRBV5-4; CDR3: CASSLYSPTDTQYF; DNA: TGTGCCAGCAGCTTGTACTCCCCCACAGATACGCAGTATTTT
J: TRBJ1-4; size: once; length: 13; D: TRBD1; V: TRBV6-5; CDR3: CASSDRGGEKLFF; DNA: TGTGCCAGCAGTGACAGGGGGGGTGAAAAACTGTTTTTT
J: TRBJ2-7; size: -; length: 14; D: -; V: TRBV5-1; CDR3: CASSLERVSYEQYF; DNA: TGCGCCAGCAGCTTGGAGCGGGTCTCCTACGAGCAGTACTTC
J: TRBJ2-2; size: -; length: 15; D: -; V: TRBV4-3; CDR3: CASSQIAGRSGELFF; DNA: TGCGCCAGCAGCCAAATAGCAGGGAGGTCCGGGGAGCTGTTTTTT
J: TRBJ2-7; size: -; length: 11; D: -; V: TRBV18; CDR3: CASSPDWEQYF; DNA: TGTGCCAGCTCACCCGATTGGGAGCAGTACTTC
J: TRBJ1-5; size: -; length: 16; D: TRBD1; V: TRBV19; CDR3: CASSIGRGRLDQPQHF; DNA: TGTGCCAGTAGTATCGGGAGGGGGCGTCTCGATCAGCCCCAGCATTTT
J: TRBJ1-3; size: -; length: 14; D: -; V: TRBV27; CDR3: CASRPRTAGNTIYF; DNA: TGTGCCAGCAGGCCTCGGACAGCTGGAAACACCATATATTTT
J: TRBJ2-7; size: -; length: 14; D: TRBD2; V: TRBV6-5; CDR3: CASSLTGTSYEQYF; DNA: TGTGCCAGCAGCCTAACCGGGACTAGCTACGAGCAGTACTTC
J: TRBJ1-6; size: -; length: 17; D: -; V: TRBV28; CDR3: CASSFFSTRTYNSPLHF; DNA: TGTGCCAGCAGTTTCTTCAGCACGAGGACCTATAATTCACCCCTCCACTTT
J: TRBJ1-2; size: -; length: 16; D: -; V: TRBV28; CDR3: CASSLQGPRVSYGYTF; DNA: TGTGCCAGCAGTCTCCAGGGGCCCCGGGTCTCCTATGGCTACACCTTC
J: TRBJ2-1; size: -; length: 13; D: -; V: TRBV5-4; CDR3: CASSFSQSREQFF; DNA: TGTGCCAGCAGCTTTTCCCAATCAAGGGAGCAGTTCTTC
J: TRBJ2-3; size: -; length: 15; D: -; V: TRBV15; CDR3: CATSRDQATTDTQYF; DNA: TGTGCCACCAGCAGAGACCAGGCTACCACAGATACGCAGTATTTT
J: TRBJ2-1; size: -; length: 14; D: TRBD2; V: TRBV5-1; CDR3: CASRGLASYNEQFF; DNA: TGCGCCTCGAGGGGACTAGCGTCGTACAATGAGCAGTTCTTC
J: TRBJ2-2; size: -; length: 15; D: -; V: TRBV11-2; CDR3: CASSLAGAGTGELFF; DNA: TGTGCCAGCAGCTTAGCGGGAGCCGGAACCGGGGAGCTGTTTTTT
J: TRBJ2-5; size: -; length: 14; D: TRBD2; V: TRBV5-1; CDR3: CASSFGAGEETQYF; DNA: TGCGCCAGCAGCTTCGGCGCGGGGGAAGAGACCCAGTACTTC
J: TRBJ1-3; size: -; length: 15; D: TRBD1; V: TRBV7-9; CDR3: CASSHTNRGPLTIYF; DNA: TGTGCCAGCAGCCACACCAACAGGGGCCCATTAACCATATATTTT
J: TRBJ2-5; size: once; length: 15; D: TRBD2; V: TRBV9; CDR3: CASSPLVEPGLAAYF; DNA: TGTGCCAGCAGCCCATTAGTAGAACCGGGACTAGCGGCGTACTTC
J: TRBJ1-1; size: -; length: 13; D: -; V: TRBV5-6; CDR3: CASTPGLNTEAFF; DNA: TGTGCCAGCACCCCGGGGCTGAACACTGAAGCTTTCTTT
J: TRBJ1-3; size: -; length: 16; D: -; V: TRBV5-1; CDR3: CASSLAGSVSGNTIYF; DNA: TGCGCCAGCAGCTTGGCAGGGAGTGTGTCTGGAAACACCATATATTTT